This TCR beta chain was recovered during a study of shared clonotypes between healthy human individuals. Study-level background: The plates for each donor numbered three CD4 naive, three CD4 memory, two CD8 naive and one CD8 memory.

Donors included only healthy HIV-negative adults lacking recent acute infections or vaccinations. The donors were all Caucasian adults (living in Nashville, Tennessee). This table comes from immunoSEQ multiplex PCR, and its TCRdb copy is limited to in-frame clones, with some not included. In the table there are 2,500,000 or so clones, just under 95% of which are singletons. Sequenced: naive CD4+ T cells from PBMCs. Subset: CD45RA+ positively selected. This receptor was obtained from a man aged 18 to 30 in good health. Some clones in this sample may be carry-over from other donors' samples.

The DNA for the CDR3 is TGTGCCAGCAGTCCGGGCGGGTCGCGAAACACCATATATTTT. Its protein product is CASSPGGSRNTIYF. This chain uses TRBV28 with TRBJ1-3, with D hard to call. The CDR3 sequence is 14 residues long. V gave up 5 bases and J gave up 5 bases, with 13 bases separating them. CDR1 and CDR2 (germline): MDHEN, SYDVKM. The full variable domain, completed using reference TRBV28 and TRBJ1-3, is DVKVTQSSRYLVKRTGEKVFLECVQDMDHENMFWYRQDPGLGLRLIYFSYDVKMKEKGDIPEGYSVSREKKERFSLILESASTNQTSMYLCASSPGGSRNTIYFGEGSWLTVV.